This T cell receptor (beta chain) comes out of a study of blood T cell repertoires in COVID-19. For the study at large: Acute and convalescent COVID-19 samples came from the United States, Italy and Spain. T cells, B-cell-depleted T cells, or PBMCs provided the cDNA or gDNA that served as material.

In the authors' workflow: Nucleated cell number was recorded as an estimate derived from reference gene primer amplification. Sequencing was performed with immunoSEQ multiplex PCR; in TCRdb, only in-frame clones are kept and a portion is missing. The D gene and trimming were derived from the DNA, and the V and J assignments and clone size from that table. Here the sample spans fewer than 250,000 clones, 84% being singletons. The CDR3 sequence is 15 residues long. The V and J ends lost 4 bases and 4 bases, in that order; junction bases with no gene match: 9. From germline, CDR1 is SGHRS and CDR2 YFSETQ.

V usage is TRBV5-1 and J usage is TRBJ1-1, with 8 positions matching TRBD1. Sequencing was done on a sample of peripheral blood. This sequence originates from a woman between 45 and 60 years old with active or convalescent COVID-19. The CDR3, as DNA: TGCGCCAGCAGCCTATCCAGGGGGCAAAGCACTGAAGCTTTCTTT. This translates into CASSLSRGQSTEAFF. Full variable domain (outside the CDR3, taken from reference TRBV5-1 and TRBJ1-1): KAGVTQTPRYLIKTRGQQVTLSCSPISGHRSVSWYQQTPGQGLQFLFEYFSETQRNKGNFPGRFSGRQFSNSRSEMNVSTLELGDSALYLCASSLSRGQSTEAFFGQGTRLTVV.